This paragraph reports one TCR beta chain. Antigen specificity is unknown. The CDR3 totals 15 residues. Germline V gene data show CDR1 as MGHRA and CDR2 as YSYEKL. V gave up 3 bases and J gave up 5 bases, with 16 bases separating them. Those patients who had chemo-refractory metastatic non-small-cell lung cancer were given focal radiation along with CTLA-4 blockade through ipilimumab. This entry comes from a study of radiotherapy plus CTLA-4 blockade in lung cancer. Study-level points and caveats: Expansion of tumor-derived TCR clones was observed in blood after radiotherapy plus ipilimumab. The best predictor of response was reported to be early blood T cell clone dynamics, with interferon-beta.

Sequencing was performed with immunoSEQ multiplex PCR; in TCRdb, only in-frame clones are kept and a portion is missing. The sample has about 80,000 clones; 86% are singletons. The sequences come from peripheral blood, collected from a patient treated with radiotherapy plus ipilimumab. The receptor was derived from a human donor with non-small cell lung cancer who had a partial response to radiotherapy plus ipilimumab. The chain carries TRBV4-1 and TRBJ1-1; D is perhaps TRBD1 (6 bases). The CDR3 sequence is CASSHQTGLRTEAFF. CDR3 DNA: TGCGCCAGCAGCCACCAAACAGGGCTGAGAACTGAAGCTTTCTTT.